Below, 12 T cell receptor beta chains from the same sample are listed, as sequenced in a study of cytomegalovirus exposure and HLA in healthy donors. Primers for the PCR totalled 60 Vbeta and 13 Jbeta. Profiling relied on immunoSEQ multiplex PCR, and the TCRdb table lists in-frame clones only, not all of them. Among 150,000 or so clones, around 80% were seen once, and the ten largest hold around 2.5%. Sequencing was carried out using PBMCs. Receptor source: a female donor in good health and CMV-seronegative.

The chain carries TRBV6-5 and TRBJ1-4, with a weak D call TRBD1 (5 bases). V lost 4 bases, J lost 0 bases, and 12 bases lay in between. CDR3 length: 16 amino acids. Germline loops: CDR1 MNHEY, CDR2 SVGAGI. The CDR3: CASSSHRKTTNEKLFF. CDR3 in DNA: TGTGCCAGCAGTTCTCACAGGAAAACAACTAATGAAAAACTGTTTTTT.

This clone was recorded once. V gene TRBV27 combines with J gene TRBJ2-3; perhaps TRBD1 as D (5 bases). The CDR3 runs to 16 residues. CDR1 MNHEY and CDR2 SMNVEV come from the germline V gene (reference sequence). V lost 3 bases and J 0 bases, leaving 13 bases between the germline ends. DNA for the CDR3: TGTGCCAGCAGTTTGACCAACAGGAGAAGCACAGATACGCAGTATTTT. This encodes CASSLTNRRSTDTQYF.

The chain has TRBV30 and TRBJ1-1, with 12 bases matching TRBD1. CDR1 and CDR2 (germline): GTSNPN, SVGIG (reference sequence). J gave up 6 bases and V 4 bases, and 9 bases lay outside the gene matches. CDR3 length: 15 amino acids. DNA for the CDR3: TGTGCCTGGATTATCCCCCGGGACAGGGGGCCTGAAGCTTTCTTT. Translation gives CAWIIPRDRGPEAFF.

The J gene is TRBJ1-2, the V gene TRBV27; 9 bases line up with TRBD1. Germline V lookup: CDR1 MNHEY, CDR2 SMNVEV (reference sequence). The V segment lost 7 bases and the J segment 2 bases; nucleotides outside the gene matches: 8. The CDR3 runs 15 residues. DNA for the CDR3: TGTGCCAGCAAACCCGGCGGACAGGGGAACTATGGCTACACCTTC. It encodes CASKPGGQGNYGYTF.

The DNA for the CDR3 is TGCGCCAGCAGCCCACGGGACATGGACTCCTACGAGCAGTACTTC. It codes for CASSPRDMDSYEQYF. The rearrangement links TRBV5-1 to TRBJ2-7, with a tentative D call TRBD1 (6 bases). V was pared by 4 bases and J by 0 bases, with 14 bases between. This CDR3 region has 15 residues. Looked up from germline, CDR1 is SGHRS and CDR2 is YFSETQ. The entire variable domain, with the rest obtained from reference TRBV5-1 and TRBJ2-7, is as follows: KAGVTQTPRYLIKTRGQQVTLSCSPISGHRSVSWYQQTPGQGLQFLFEYFSETQRNKGNFPGRFSGRQFSNSRSEMNVSTLELGDSALYLCASSPRDMDSYEQYFGPGTRLTVT.

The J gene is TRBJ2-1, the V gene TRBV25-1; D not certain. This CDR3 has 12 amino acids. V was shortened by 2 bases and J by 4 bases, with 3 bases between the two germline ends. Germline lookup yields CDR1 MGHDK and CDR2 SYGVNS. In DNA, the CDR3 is TGTGCCAGCAGTGAACTTTACAATGAGCAGTTCTTC. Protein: CASSELYNEQFF. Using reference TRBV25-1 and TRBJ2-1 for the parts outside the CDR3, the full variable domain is EADIYQTPRYLVIGTGKKITLECSQTMGHDKMYWYQQDPGMELHLIHYSYGVNSTEKGDLSSESTVSRIRTEHFPLTLESARPSHTSQYLCASSELYNEQFFGPGTRLTVL.

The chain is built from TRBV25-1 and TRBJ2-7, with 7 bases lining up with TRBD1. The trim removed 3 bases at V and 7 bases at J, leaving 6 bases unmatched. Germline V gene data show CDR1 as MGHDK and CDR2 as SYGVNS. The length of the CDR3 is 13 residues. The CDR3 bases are TGTGCCAGCAGTGATCTCACAGGGGATGAGCAGTACTTC. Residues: CASSDLTGDEQYF.

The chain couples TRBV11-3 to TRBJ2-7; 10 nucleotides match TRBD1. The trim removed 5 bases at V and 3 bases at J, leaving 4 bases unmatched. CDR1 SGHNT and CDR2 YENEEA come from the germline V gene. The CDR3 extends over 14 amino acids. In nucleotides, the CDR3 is TGTGCCAGCAGCCAAGGACAGGGGGGCTACGAGCAGTACTTC. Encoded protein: CASSQGQGGYEQYF. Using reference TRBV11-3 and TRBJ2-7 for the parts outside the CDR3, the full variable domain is EAGVVQSPRYKIIEKKQPVAFWCNPISGHNTLYWYLQNLGQGPELLIRYENEEAVDDSQLPKDRFSAERLKGVDSTLKIQPAELGDSAVYLCASSQGQGGYEQYFGPGTRLTVT.

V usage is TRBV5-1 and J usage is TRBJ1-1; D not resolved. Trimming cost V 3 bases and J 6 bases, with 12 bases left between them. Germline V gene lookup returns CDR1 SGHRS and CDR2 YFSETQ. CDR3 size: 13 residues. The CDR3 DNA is TGCGCCAGCAGCTCGGGCCTCGGGGCTGAAGCTTTCTTT. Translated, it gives CASSSGLGAEAFF.

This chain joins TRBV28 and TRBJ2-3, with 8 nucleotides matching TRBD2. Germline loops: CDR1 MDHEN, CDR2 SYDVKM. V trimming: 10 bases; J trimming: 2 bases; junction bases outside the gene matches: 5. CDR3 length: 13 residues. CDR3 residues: CANSGSPTDTQYF. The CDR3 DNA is TGTGCCAACAGCGGGAGCCCCACAGATACGCAGTATTTT. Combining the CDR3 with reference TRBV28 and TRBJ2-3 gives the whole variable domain DVKVTQSSRYLVKRTGEKVFLECVQDMDHENMFWYRQDPGLGLRLIYFSYDVKMKEKGDIPEGYSVSREKKERFSLILESASTNQTSMYLCANSGSPTDTQYFGPGTRLTVL.

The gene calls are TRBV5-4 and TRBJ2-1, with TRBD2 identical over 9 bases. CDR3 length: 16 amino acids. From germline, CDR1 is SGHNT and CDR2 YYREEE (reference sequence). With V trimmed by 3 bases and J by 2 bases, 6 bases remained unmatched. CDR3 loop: CASSSGLAGTYNEQFF. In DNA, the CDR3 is TGTGCCAGCAGCTCGGGGCTAGCGGGGACCTACAATGAGCAGTTCTTC.

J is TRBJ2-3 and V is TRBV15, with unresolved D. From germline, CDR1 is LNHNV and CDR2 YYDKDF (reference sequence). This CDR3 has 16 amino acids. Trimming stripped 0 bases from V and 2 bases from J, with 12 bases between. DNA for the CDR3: TGTGCCACCAGCAGAGATCTTGGAACTAACACAGATACGCAGTATTTT. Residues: CATSRDLGTNTDTQYF.